This TCR beta chain was sequenced for a study of control samples from healthy donors and cancer patients. This clone was detected once. This table comes from immunoSEQ multiplex PCR, and its TCRdb copy is limited to in-frame clones, with some not included. The sample records 90,000 to 100,000 clones, around three quarters being singletons. The sequence was obtained from a woman in her 30s in good health. The sequenced sample was blood.

The CDR3 reads CASSHPSNYGYTF. In DNA, the CDR3 is TGTGCCAGCAGCCACCCGAGTAACTATGGCTACACCTTC. The V and J genes are TRBV14 and TRBJ1-2; D is unresolved. CDR1 SGHDN and CDR2 FVKESK come from the germline V gene. The ends were cut back, 3 bases at V and 1 base at J, with 6 bases in the middle. The CDR3 covers 13 residues.